This TCR beta chain was retrieved from a study of shared clonotypes between healthy human individuals (dated by TCRdb to 2018 to 2021). About the study as a whole: A couple of women and a few men aged 18 to 49 years were included in the cohort. Per donor, three plates each were used for CD4 naive and CD4 memory, two for CD8 naive, and one for CD8 memory. To estimate repertoire size and how much clonotypes are shared between individuals, the study performed deep sequencing of blood TCR repertoires from five healthy adults. To increase sequencing depth and limit assay-specific biases, different laboratories used diverse techniques to prepare libraries and sequence TCR repertoires. Per donor, leukapheresis produced somewhere between about 0.9 and 9.5 billion PBMCs.

TCR CDR3 regions were amplified from genomic DNA by multiplex PCR using the deep immunoSEQ assay. Genomic DNA extracted from each cell subset was distributed evenly over all wells of several immunoSEQ 96-well plates, and each plate served as one replicate. For sorted subsets, around 0.2 ug of genomic DNA, equivalent to 25,000 to 30,000 T cell genomes, went into each replicate PCR. The purified libraries were quantified using a Qubit 3.0 fluorometer, sized with a Bioanalyzer 2100, and then quantified again using the KAPA Library Quantification kit. Each immunoSEQ 96-well plate was sequenced on its own single-read 150-cycle Illumina NextSeq 550 flow cell. Concerning the study's data processing: Because the immunoSEQ output held only junctional sequences and lacked quality scores, the filtering could not match the filtering applied to full-length reads. To assign V/J genes and CDR3, sequences were annotated using PyIR, a Python wrapper for IgBLAST v1.9, with IMGT germline references. Reads with weak V/J assignments (E-value above 1e-6), missing CDR3, stop codons, out-of-frame junctions, or ambiguous translated residues were removed. V3J clonotypes were defined as sequences sharing the same inferred V gene, J gene, and CDR3 amino acid sequence. Percentage overlap between repertoires was calculated by dividing the number of shared unique clonotypes by the size of the smaller repertoire. Three approaches were used to assess repertoire richness: RTK rarefaction, the Chao1 estimator, and Recon v2.1 estimates of unobserved clonotypes. Generation probabilities for all TCRbeta clonotypes obtained by the gDNA method from a handful of donors were computed using OLGA. Sourced from immuneACCESS, this table was stored by TCRdb with only in-frame sequences that have V and J called. A share of the clones is absent; for the studies checked, an unresolved V gene accounts for under half, and the remainder has no known explanation. V and J calls and clone size are those listed in that table; D and trimming were worked out from the DNA. The sample table lists more than 1.2 million clones, about 98.5% of them with a count of one. Of the sample, over 0.3% falls within the top ten clones.

CDR1 and CDR2, per the germline V gene, are SGHVS and FQNEAQ. Trimming costs V 5 bases and J 0 bases, and their ends lie 14 bases apart. The CDR3 starts with the cysteine, ends with the phenylalanine, and has 15 residues. Only CDR3 DNA is held: 45 bases, read in frame from base 1. The donors were healthy, HIV-negative adults with no recently reported acute infections or vaccinations. Only Caucasian adults living in Nashville, Tennessee, USA were represented among the donors. CD4+ T cells were enriched by magnetic negative selection; naive cells were then positively selected on CD45RA, and the negative fraction formed the memory subset. Blood was collected by leukapheresis, and PBMCs were isolated by Ficoll-Histopaque density gradient centrifugation and then cryopreserved in liquid nitrogen vapor phase. Analytical flow cytometry was used to check the purity and quantity of each magnetically sorted T cell population. Each sorted fraction had its genomic DNA isolated and then quantified by UV absorbance on a Nanodrop 2000c.

Notes on this clone: Its binding antigen is unknown. The record has no base qualities; no much larger clone is one base away.

Study-wide findings and limitations: Sharing across a few donors was observed for 4.5% to 6.5% of naive CD4, 3% to 3.5% of naive CD8, over 2% of memory CD4, and roughly 0.43% of memory CD8 clonotypes. Naive subsets generally had larger estimated clonotype richness than memory subsets did. Sampling was limited to blood, and TCR repertoires in tissue likely differ from TCR repertoires in blood. Pairwise subsampling indicated that sequencing depth was expected to affect the degree of clonotype sharing among donors. The small number of donors limited the genetic and exposure-history diversity represented. Higher generation probabilities were observed for clonotypes shared by all four sorted-subset donors than for non-shared clonotypes. Even with the large sequencing depth, rarefaction of the sorted-subset datasets indicated that sequencing was incomplete.

This receptor was identified in a man under 40 in good health. The specimen was naive CD4+ T cells sorted from blood. The cell subset or site label of this sample denotes: CD45RA+ positively selected. The V gene is TRBV7-8 and the J gene is TRBJ2-7; a weak D assignment points to TRBD1 (6 bases agree). The sequence in DNA is TGTGCCAGCAGCCTCCGGGAAGGGGGCTCCTACGAGCAGTACTTC. It codes for CASSLREGGSYEQYF.